This T cell receptor beta chain is from a study of T cell clonality in common variable immunodeficiency. This clone was detected many times. The read comes to an end 3 residues before the CDR3 does, leaving the germline J gene to fill in the end. Germline V gene lookup returns CDR1 SGHTA and CDR2 FQGNSA. V was trimmed by 4 bases and J by 4 bases, leaving 11 bases between them. This CDR3 spans 14 amino acids. TCRdb keeps only in-frame clones here, not all; method: immunoSEQ multiplex PCR. The record shows roughly 40,000 clones for this sample, with no singletons present. The TCR comes from a person aged 18 to 69 in good health. The sample taken for sequencing was peripheral blood mononuclear cells. The V call is TRBV7-2, the J call TRBJ2-1; D might be TRBD2 (5 bases). The CDR3 is CASSSGVRYNEQFF. The part of the CDR3 DNA that was read is TGTGCCAGCAGCTCCGGGGTAAGATACAATGAG.